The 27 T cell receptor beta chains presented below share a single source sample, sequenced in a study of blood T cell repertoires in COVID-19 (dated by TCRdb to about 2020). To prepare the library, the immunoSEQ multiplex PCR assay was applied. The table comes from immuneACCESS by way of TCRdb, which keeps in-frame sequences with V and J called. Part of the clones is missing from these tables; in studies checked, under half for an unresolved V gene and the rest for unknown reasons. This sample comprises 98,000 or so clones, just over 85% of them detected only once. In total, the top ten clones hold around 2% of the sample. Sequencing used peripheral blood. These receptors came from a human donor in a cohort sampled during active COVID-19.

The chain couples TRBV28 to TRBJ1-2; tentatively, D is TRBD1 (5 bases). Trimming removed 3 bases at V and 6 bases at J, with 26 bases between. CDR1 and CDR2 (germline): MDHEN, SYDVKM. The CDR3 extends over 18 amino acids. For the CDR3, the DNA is TGTGCCAGCAGTTTTGGATGGGGTAGGGGAATTCGGACCCATGGCTACACCTTC. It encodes CASSFGWGRGIRTHGYTF.

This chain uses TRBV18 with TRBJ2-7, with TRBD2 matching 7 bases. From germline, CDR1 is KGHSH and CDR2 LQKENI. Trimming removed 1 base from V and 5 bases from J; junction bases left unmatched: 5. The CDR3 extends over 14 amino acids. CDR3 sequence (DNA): TGTGCCAGCTCACCACGGGAGGGAGTCCACGAGCAGTACTTC. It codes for CASSPREGVHEQYF.

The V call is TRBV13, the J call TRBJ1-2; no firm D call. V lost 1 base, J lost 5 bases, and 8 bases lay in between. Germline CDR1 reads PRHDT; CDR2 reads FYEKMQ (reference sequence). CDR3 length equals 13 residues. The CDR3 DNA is TGTGCCAGCAGCTTAGATACGGGATATGGCTACACCTTC. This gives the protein CASSLDTGYGYTF. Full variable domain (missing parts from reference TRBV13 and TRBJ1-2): AAGVIQSPRHLIKEKRETATLKCYPIPRHDTVYWYQQGPGQDPQFLISFYEKMQSDKGSIPDRFSAQQFSDYHSELNMSSLELGDSALYFCASSLDTGYGYTFGSGTRLTVV.

The CDR3 spells CASSSLLDEDGYTF. For the CDR3, the DNA is TGTGCCAGCAGTTCCCTCCTCGACGAGGATGGCTACACCTTC. The chain has TRBV28 and TRBJ1-2; no definite D call. The CDR3 has 14 amino acids. The V end lost 4 bases, the J end lost 6 bases, and 15 bases lay between the germline ends. CDR1 is MDHEN and CDR2 is SYDVKM in the germline V gene.

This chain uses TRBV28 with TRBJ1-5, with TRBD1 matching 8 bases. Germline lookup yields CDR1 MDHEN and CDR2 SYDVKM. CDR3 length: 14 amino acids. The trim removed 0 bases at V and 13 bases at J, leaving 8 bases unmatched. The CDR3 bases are TGTGCCAGCAGTTTATGGGACAGGGAACAATTTCAGCATTTT. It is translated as CASSLWDREQFQHF.

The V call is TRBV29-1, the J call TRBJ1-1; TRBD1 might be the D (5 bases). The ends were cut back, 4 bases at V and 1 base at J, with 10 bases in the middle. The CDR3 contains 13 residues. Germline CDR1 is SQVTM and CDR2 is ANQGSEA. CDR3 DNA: TGCAGCGTTGTCCAGGGAGGGAACACTGAAGCTTTCTTT. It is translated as CSVVQGGNTEAFF.

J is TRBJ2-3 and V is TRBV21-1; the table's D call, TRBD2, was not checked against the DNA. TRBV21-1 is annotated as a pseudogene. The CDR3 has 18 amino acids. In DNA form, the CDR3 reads TGTGCCAGCAGCGAAGGGCTAGCGGGGGCCTCCTGCACGGATACGCAGTATTTT. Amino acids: CASSEGLAGASCTDTQYF.

The CDR3 protein is CASSQGTEDNSPLHF. DNA of the CDR3: TGCGCCAGCAGTCAAGGGACAGAAGATAATTCACCCCTCCACTTT. The rearrangement links TRBV23-1 to TRBJ1-6, with 7 bases that match TRBD1. TRBV23-1 is identified as an open reading frame with a role that is uncertain. With 2 bases clipped from V and 5 bases from J, the junction kept 3 bases outside the gene matches. The CDR3 length is 15 residues.

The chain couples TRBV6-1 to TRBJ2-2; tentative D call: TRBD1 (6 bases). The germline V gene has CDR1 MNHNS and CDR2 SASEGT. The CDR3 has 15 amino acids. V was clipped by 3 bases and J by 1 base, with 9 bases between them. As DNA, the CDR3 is TGTGCCAGCAGTGAGCAGGGGCTGAACACCGGGGAGCTGTTTTTT. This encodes CASSEQGLNTGELFF.

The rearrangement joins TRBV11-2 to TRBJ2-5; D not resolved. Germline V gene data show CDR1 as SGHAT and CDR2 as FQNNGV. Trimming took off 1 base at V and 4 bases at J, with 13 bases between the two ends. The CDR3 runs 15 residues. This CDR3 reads CASSLGRLFPETQYF. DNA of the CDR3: TGTGCCAGCAGCTTAGGGCGGTTATTTCCAGAGACCCAGTACTTC.

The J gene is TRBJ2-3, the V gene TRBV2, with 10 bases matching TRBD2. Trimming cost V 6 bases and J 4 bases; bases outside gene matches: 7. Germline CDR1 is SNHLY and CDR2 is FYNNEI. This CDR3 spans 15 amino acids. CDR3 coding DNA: TGTGCCAGCAGGGTTGGTAGCGGGGGGCCAGATACGCAGTATTTT. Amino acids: CASRVGSGGPDTQYF. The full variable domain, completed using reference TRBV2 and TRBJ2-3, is EPEVTQTPSHQVTQMGQEVILRCVPISNHLYFYWYRQILGQKVEFLVSFYNNEISEKSEIFDDQFSVERPDGSNFTLKIRSTKLEDSAMYFCASRVGSGGPDTQYFGPGTRLTVL.

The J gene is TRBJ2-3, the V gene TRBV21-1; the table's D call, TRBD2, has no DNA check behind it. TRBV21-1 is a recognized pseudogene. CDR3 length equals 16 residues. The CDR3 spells CASSGRGLVGSDTQYF. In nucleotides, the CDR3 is TGTGCCAGCAGCGGTAGAGGACTAGTTGGTTCAGATACGCAGTATTTT.

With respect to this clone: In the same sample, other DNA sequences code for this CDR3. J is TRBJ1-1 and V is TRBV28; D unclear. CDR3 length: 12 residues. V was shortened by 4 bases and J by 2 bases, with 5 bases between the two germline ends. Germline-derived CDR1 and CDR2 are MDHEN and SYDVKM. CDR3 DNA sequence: TGTGCCAGCAGTTCGCGAAACACTGAAGCTTTCTTT. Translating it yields CASSSRNTEAFF.

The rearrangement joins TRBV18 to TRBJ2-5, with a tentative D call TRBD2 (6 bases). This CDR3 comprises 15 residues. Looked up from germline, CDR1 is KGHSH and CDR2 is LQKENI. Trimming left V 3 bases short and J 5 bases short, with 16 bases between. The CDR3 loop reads CASSPGPGSGETQYF. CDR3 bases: TGTGCCAGCTCACCCGGACCCGGGAGTGGGGAGACCCAGTACTTC.

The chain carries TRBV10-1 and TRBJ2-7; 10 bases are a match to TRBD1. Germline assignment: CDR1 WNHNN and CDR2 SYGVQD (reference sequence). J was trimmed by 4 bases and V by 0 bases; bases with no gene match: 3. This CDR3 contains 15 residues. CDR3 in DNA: TGCGCCAGCAGTGAGTCAGGGACAGGGGTGTACGAGCAGTACTTC. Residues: CASSESGTGVYEQYF.

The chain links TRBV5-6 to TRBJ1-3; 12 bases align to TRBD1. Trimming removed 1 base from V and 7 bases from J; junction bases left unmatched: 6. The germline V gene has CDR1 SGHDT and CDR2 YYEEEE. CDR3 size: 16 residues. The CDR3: CASSLQAGQGANTIYF. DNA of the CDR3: TGTGCCAGCAGCTTGCAGGCGGGACAGGGGGCTAACACCATATATTTT.

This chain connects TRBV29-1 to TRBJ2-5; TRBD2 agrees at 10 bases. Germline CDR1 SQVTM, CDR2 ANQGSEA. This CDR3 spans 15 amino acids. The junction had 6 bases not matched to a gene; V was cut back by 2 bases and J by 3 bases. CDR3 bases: TGCAGCGTTGAACTAGCGGGAGATTTAAAAGAGACCCAGTACTTC. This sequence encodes CSVELAGDLKETQYF.

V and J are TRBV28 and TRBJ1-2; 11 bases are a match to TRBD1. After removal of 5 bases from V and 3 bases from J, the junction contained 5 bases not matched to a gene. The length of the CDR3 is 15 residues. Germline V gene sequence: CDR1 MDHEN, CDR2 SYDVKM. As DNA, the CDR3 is TGTGCCAGCAGTAGATGGACAGGGGGCGACTATGGCTACACCTTC. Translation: CASSRWTGGDYGYTF.

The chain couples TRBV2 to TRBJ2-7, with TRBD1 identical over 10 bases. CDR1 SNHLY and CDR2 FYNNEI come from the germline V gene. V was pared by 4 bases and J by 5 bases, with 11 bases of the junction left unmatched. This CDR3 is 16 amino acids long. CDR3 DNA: TGTGCCAGCAGTGCCCGGGACAGGGGCAGGGGGGACGAGCAGTACTTC. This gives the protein CASSARDRGRGDEQYF.

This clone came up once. CDR3 in DNA: TGTGCCAGCACCAGCCCGACAGTATCAAATTCACCCCTCCACTTT. Translation: CASTSPTVSNSPLHF. The chain is built from TRBV28 and TRBJ1-6; D is possibly TRBD1 (5 bases). With 7 bases removed from V and 7 bases from J, the gap between germline ends came to 17 bases. The CDR3 sequence is 15 residues long. Germline V gene lookup returns CDR1 MDHEN and CDR2 SYDVKM. The variable domain in full, with the rest retrieved from reference TRBV28 and TRBJ1-6, is DVKVTQSSRYLVKRTGEKVFLECVQDMDHENMFWYRQDPGLGLRLIYFSYDVKMKEKGDIPEGYSVSREKKERFSLILESASTNQTSMYLCASTSPTVSNSPLHFGNGTRLTVT.

The CDR3 is CASSPLVFNQPQHF. The CDR3 DNA reads TGTGCCAGTAGCCCACTGGTTTTCAATCAGCCCCAGCATTTT. This chain uses TRBV19 with TRBJ1-5; D remains unclear. The V gene lost 6 bases and the J gene lost 3 bases, with 12 bases spanning the gap. CDR1 LNHDA and CDR2 SQIVND come from the germline V gene (reference sequence). The CDR3 runs 14 residues.

The CDR3 loop is CASSVAAQETQYF. CDR3 in DNA: TGCGCCAGCAGTGTGGCGGCACAAGAGACCCAGTACTTC. The V and J genes are TRBV5-1 and TRBJ2-5, with D unclear. There are 13 residues in the CDR3. V shed 5 bases and J shed 2 bases, with 10 bases lying between them. Germline CDR1 reads SGHRS; CDR2 reads YFSETQ.

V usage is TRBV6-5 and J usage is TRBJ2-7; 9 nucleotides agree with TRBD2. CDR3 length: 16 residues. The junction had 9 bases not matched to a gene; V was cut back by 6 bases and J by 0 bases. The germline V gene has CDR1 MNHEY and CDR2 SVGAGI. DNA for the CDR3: TGTGCCAGCAGATACCAACTAGCGGGTCTCTCCTACGAGCAGTACTTC. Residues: CASRYQLAGLSYEQYF.

The CDR3 bases are TGTGCCAGCAGCTTAGTAGGGGGACCTGGGGCCAACGTCCTGACTTTC. Protein product: CASSLVGGPGANVLTF. The chain has TRBV7-6 and TRBJ2-6; D may be TRBD1 (6 bases). Germline CDR1 and CDR2: SGHVS and FNYEAQ. The CDR3 totals 16 residues. Trimming pared 1 base from V and 2 bases from J, leaving 9 bases between.

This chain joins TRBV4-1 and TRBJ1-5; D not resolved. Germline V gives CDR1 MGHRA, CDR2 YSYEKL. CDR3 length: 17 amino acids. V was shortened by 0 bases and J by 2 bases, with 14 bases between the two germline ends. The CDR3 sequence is CASSQESGFAGNQPQHF. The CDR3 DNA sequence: TGCGCCAGCAGCCAAGAAAGTGGCTTCGCGGGCAATCAGCCCCAGCATTTT.

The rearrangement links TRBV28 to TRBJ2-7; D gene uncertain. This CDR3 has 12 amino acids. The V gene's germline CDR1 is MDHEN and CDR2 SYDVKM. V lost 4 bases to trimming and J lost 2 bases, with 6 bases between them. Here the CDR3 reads CASSSVAYEQYF. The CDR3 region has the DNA TGTGCCAGCAGTTCGGTCGCCTACGAGCAGTACTTC. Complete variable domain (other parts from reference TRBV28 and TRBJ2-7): DVKVTQSSRYLVKRTGEKVFLECVQDMDHENMFWYRQDPGLGLRLIYFSYDVKMKEKGDIPEGYSVSREKKERFSLILESASTNQTSMYLCASSSVAYEQYFGPGTRLTVT.

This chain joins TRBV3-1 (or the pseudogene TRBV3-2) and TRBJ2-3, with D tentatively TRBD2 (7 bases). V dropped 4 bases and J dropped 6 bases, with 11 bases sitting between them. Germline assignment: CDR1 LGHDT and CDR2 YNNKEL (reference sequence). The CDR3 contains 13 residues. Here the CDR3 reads CASSRGGGDTQYF. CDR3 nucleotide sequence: TGTGCCAGCAGCCGCGGGGGCGGGGATACGCAGTATTTT.